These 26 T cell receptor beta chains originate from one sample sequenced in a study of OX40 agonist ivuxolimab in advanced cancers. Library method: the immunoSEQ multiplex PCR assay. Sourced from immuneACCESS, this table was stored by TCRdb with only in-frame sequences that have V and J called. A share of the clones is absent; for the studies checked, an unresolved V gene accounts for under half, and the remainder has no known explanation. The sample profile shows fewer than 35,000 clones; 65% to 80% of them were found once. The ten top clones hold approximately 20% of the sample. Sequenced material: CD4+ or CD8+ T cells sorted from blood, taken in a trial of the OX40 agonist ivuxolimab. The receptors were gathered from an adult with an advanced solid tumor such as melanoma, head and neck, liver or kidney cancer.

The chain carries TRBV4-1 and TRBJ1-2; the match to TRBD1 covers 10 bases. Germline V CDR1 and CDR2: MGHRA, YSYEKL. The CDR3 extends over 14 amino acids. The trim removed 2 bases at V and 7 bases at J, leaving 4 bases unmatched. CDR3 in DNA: TGCGCCAGCAGCCAATTGACAGGGGGCTTTGGCTACACCTTC. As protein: CASSQLTGGFGYTF.

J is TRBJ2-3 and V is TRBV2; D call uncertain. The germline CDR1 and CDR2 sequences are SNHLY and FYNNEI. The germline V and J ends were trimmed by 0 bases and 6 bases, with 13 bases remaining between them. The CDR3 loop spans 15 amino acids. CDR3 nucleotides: TGTGCCAGCAGTGAAGCGTGGGATCCTCCGGATACGCAGTATTTT. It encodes CASSEAWDPPDTQYF.

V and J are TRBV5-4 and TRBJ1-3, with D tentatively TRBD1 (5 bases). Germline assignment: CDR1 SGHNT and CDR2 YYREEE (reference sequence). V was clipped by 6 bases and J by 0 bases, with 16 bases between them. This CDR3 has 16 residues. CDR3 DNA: TGTGCCAGCACCGATCCCGGGACCGGCTCTGGAAACACCATATATTTT. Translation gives CASTDPGTGSGNTIYF.

The CDR3 here is CASSLRRGGLNLRAYEQYF. The DNA of the CDR3 is TGTGCCAGCAGCTTGAGACGGGGGGGCCTAAATTTAAGGGCCTACGAGCAGTACTTC. This chain uses TRBV11-2 with TRBJ2-5, with 8 bases fitting TRBD2. With the DNA end fitting TRBJ2-7 better, the J assignment may be wrong. This CDR3 has 19 residues. Per germline, CDR1 SGHAT and CDR2 FQNNGV.

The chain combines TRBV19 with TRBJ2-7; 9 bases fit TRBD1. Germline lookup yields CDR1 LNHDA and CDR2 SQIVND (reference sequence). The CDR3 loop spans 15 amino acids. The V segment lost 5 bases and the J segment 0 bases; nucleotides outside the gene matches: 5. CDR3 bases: TGTGCCAGTAGTTTACAGGGGGCGCCCTCCTACGAGCAGTACTTC. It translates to CASSLQGAPSYEQYF.

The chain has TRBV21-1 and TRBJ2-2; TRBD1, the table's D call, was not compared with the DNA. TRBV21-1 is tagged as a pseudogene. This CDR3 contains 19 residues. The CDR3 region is CASSKKQADREGSPGELFF. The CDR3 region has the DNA TGTGCCAGCAGCAAAAAACAAGCGGACAGGGAAGGGAGTCCCGGGGAGCTGTTTTTT.

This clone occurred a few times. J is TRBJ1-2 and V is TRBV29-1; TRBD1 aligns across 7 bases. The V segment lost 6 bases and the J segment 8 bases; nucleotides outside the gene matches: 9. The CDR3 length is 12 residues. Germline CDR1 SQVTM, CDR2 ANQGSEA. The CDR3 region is CSVDSTGVGYTF. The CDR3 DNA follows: TGCAGCGTCGACTCAACAGGGGTAGGCTACACCTTC.

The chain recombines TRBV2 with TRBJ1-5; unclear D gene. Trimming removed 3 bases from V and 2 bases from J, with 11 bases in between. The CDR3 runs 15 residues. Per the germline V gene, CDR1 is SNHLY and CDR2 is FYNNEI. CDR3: CASSESILGNQPQHF. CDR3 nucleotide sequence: TGTGCCAGCAGTGAGAGTATACTTGGCAATCAGCCCCAGCATTTT.

The CDR3 DNA sequence: TGTGCCAGTAGTAAACCGGGGCCTGTGGCCAAAAACATTCAGTACTTC. It translates to CASSKPGPVAKNIQYF. The chain employs TRBV19 and TRBJ2-4; D is tentatively TRBD1 or TRBD2 (5 bases each). CDR3 length: 16 amino acids. Trimming pared 4 bases from V and 1 base from J, leaving 14 bases between. Looked up from germline, CDR1 is LNHDA and CDR2 is SQIVND (reference sequence).

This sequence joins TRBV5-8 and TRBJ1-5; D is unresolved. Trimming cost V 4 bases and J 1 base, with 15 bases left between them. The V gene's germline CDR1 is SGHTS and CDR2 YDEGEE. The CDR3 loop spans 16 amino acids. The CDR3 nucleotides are TGTGCCAGCAGCGTAATCATTGCAGTGAGCAATCAGCCCCAGCATTTT. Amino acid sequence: CASSVIIAVSNQPQHF.

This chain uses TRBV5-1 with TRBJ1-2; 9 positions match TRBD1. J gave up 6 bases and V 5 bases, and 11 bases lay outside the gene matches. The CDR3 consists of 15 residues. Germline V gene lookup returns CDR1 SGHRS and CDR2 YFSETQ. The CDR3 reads CASRQSPTGGDGYTF. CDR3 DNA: TGCGCCAGCAGACAATCACCCACAGGGGGCGATGGCTACACCTTC. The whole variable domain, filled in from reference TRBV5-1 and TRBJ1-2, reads KAGVTQTPRYLIKTRGQQVTLSCSPISGHRSVSWYQQTPGQGLQFLFEYFSETQRNKGNFPGRFSGRQFSNSRSEMNVSTLELGDSALYLCASRQSPTGGDGYTFGSGTRLTVV.

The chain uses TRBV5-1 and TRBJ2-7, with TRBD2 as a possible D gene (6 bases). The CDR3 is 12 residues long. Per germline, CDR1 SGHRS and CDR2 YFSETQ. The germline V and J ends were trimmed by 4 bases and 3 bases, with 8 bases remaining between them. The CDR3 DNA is TGCGCCAGCAGCCCCGGGAGCTACGAGCAGTACTTC. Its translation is CASSPGSYEQYF.

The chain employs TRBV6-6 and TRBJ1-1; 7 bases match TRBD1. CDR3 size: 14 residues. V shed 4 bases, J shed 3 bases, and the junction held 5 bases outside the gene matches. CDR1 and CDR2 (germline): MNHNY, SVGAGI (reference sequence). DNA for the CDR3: TGTGCCAGCAGTTCTGGCAGGGGGTACACTGAAGCTTTCTTT. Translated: CASSSGRGYTEAFF.

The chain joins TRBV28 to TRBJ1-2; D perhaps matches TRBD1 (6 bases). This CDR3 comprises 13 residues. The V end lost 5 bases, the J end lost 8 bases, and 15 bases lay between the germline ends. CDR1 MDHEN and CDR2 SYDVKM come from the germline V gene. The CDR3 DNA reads TGTGCCAGCAGTGAACAGGGCCTCGTCGGCTACACCTTC. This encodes CASSEQGLVGYTF.

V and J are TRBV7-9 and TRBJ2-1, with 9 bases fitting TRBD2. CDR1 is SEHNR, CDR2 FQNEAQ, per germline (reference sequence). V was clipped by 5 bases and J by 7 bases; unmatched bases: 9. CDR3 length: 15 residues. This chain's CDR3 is CASSRDGTSRNEQFF. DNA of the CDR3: TGTGCCAGCAGCAGAGACGGGACTAGCCGGAATGAGCAGTTCTTC. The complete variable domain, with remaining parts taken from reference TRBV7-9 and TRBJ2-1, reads DTGVSQNPRHKITKRGQNVTFRCDPISEHNRLYWYRQTLGQGPEFLTYFQNEAQLEKSRLLSDRFSAERPKGSFSTLEIQRTEQGDSAMYLCASSRDGTSRNEQFFGPGTRLTVL.

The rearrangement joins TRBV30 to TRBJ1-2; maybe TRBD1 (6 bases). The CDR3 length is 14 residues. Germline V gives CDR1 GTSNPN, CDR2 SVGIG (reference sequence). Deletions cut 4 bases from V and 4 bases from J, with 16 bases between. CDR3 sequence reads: CAWILKTGTYGYTF. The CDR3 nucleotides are TGTGCCTGGATACTGAAGACAGGAACCTATGGCTACACCTTC.

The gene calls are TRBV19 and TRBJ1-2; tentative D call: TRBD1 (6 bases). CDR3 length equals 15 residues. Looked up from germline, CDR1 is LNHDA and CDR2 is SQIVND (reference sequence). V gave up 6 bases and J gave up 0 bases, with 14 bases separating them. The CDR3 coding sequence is TGTGCCAGTAGGGTCGGGGGACACCCTAACTATGGCTACACCTTC. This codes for CASRVGGHPNYGYTF.

In nucleotides, the CDR3 is TGCGCCAGCAGCCCGCAAAGGGGGACCGTTGCAACTAATGAAAAACTGTTTTTT. Translation gives CASSPQRGTVATNEKLFF. The chain employs TRBV4-1 and TRBJ1-4, with a possible D match to TRBD1 (6 bases). This CDR3 spans 18 amino acids. V lost 4 bases to trimming and J lost 0 bases, with 18 bases between them. In germline, CDR1 is MGHRA, CDR2 YSYEKL.

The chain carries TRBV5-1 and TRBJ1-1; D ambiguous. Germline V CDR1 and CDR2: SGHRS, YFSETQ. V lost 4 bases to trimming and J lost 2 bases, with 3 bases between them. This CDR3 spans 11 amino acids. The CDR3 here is CASSQNTEAFF. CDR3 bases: TGCGCCAGCAGCCAAAACACTGAAGCTTTCTTT.

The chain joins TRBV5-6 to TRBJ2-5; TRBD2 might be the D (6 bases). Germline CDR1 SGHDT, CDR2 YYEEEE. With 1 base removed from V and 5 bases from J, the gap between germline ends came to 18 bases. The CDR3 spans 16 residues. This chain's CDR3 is CASSLFGGAFQETQYF. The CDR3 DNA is TGTGCCAGCAGCTTGTTCGGGGGAGCTTTTCAGGAGACCCAGTACTTC.

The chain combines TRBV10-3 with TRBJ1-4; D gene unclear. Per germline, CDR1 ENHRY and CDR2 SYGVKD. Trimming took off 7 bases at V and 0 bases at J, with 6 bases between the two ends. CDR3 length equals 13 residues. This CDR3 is CAIKESTNEKLFF. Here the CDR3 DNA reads TGTGCCATCAAGGAGTCAACTAATGAAAAACTGTTTTTT.

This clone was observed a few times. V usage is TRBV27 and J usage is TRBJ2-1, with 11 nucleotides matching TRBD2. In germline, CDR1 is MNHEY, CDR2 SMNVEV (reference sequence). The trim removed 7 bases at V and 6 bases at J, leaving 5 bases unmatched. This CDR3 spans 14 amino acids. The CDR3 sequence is CASKLAGASNEQFF. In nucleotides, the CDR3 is TGTGCCAGCAAACTAGCGGGGGCGAGCAATGAGCAGTTCTTC.

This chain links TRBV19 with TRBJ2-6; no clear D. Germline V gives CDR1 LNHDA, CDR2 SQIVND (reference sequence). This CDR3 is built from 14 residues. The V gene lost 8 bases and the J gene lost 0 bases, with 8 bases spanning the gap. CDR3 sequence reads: CASGDHSGANVLTF. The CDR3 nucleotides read TGTGCCAGTGGTGATCACTCTGGGGCCAACGTCCTGACTTTC.

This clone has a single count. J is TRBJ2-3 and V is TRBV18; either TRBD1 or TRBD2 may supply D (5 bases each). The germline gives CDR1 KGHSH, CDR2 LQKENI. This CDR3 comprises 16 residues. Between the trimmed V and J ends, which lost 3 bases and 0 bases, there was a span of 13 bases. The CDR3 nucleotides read TGTGCCAGCTCACCTATTGGGGGTACTAGCACAGATACGCAGTATTTT. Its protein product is CASSPIGGTSTDTQYF.

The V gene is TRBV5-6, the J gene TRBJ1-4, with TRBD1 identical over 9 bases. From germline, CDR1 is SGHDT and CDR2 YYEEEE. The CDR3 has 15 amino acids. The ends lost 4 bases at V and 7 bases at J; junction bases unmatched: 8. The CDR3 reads CASSADRGLSEKLFF. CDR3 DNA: TGTGCCAGCAGCGCGGACAGGGGTTTAAGTGAAAAACTGTTTTTT.

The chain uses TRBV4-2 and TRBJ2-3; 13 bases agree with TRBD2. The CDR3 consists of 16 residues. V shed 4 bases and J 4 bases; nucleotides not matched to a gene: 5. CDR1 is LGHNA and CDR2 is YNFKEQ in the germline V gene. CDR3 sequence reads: CASSRSGLAGSDTQYF. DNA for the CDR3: TGTGCCAGCAGCCGATCGGGACTAGCGGGGTCAGATACGCAGTATTTT.